A single sample gave rise to the 11 T cell receptor beta chains below, sequenced in a study of tumor and adjacent non-tumor tissue in lung cancer. This sample's RNA came from whole unsorted tissue. More than 3 cm separated this lung sample from the edge of the tumor. The library came from three nested PCR rounds adapted from ARM-PCR protocols. A single record per CDR3 protein comes from TCRdb applying MiXCR to the multiplex PCR reads. The sample has fewer than 75,000 distinct CDR3 sequences, roughly 77% seen once. Sequenced sample: distant non-tumor lung tissue. The receptors here all came from a man in his sixties with non-small cell lung cancer.

As for this clonotype: One end of the junction fails to match germline, which may point to a read error. V gene TRBV12-3 or TRBV12-4 combines with J gene TRBJ2-7, with D unresolved. The CDR3 has 13 residues. The CDR3 nucleotides read TGTACCAGTAGTTTAGTCGCCCCGCCCGTGCAGTACTTC. Encoded protein: CTSSLVAPPVQYF.

With respect to this clonotype: A junction boundary mismatches the germline segment, possibly from a read error. The V call is TRBV6-5, the J call TRBJ1-1; D not certain. The CDR3 contains 12 residues. Germline-derived CDR1 and CDR2 are MNHEY and SVGAGI. DNA for the CDR3: TGCGCCAGCAGTTCAGGAAGCACTGAAGCTTTCTTT. Protein: CASSSGSTEAFF.

This clonotype was seen repeatedly, ten times or more. The V and J genes are TRBV10-3 and TRBJ2-1; 7 positions agree with TRBD2. Germline trimming cut 11 bases from V and 5 bases from J; bases unmatched to any gene: 6. This CDR3 has 12 residues. Germline CDR1 ENHRY, CDR2 SYGVKD. The CDR3 loop is CASASGHNEQFF. The CDR3 bases are TGTGCCTCTGCTAGCGGCCACAATGAGCAGTTCTTC.

This clonotype showed up many times. The chain recombines TRBV6-2 or TRBV6-3 with TRBJ2-7; 10 bases align to TRBD2. The CDR3 totals 13 residues. J was trimmed by 5 bases and V by 6 bases; bases with no gene match: 4. Germline CDR1 and CDR2: MNHEY and SVGEGT. CDR3 in amino acids: CASSWTSGHEQYF. CDR3 DNA sequence: TGTGCCAGCAGCTGGACTAGCGGCCACGAGCAGTACTTC.

With respect to this clonotype: One junction end does not reproduce the germline sequence, and a read error may be involved. This chain links TRBV28 with TRBJ1-6; D remains unclear. CDR1 is MDHEN and CDR2 is SYDVKM in the germline V gene. The CDR3 runs 15 residues. CDR3 loop: CAGSSGPPNKSPLHF. CDR3 bases: TGTGCCGGCAGTTCTGGACCGCCTAATAAGTCACCCCTCCACTTT.

As concerns this clonotype: Sequence at one end of the junction differs from germline and may be a read error. This sequence joins TRBV5-1 and TRBJ1-1; a weak D match, TRBD1 (5 bases). The V gene's germline CDR1 is SGHRS and CDR2 YFSETQ. This CDR3 contains 14 residues. CDR3 region: CASSSGRGGTEAIF. CDR3 coding DNA: TGCGCCAGCAGCTCGGGACGGGGCGGAACTGAAGCTATCTTT.

With regard to this clonotype: Sequence at one end of the junction differs from germline and may be a read error. The V gene is TRBV11-2, the J gene TRBJ2-1; unclear D gene. The CDR3 consists of 12 residues. Germline V gene sequence: CDR1 SGHAT, CDR2 FQNNGV. The CDR3 sequence is CASNSSYNEQFF. DNA of the CDR3: TGTGCCAGCAATTCTTCATACAATGAGCAATTCTTC.

This clonotype has just a few counts. This sequence joins TRBV6-5 and TRBJ2-4, with D possibly being TRBD2 (5 bases). Germline V CDR1 and CDR2: MNHEY, SVGAGI. This CDR3 spans 15 amino acids. The V end was cut by 2 bases, the J end by 7 bases, with 15 bases between. Here the CDR3 reads CASSYSRGSGNIQYF. CDR3 DNA: TGTGCCAGCAGTTACAGCCGGGGTTCTGGGAACATTCAGTACTTC.

This clonotype appeared once. A read error is possible here, since a much larger clone lies one base away. This chain connects TRBV28 to TRBJ2-7; unclear D gene. This CDR3 is built from 15 residues. V was pared by 3 bases and J by 3 bases, with 15 bases between. Per germline, CDR1 MDHEN and CDR2 SYDVKM. The CDR3: CASSFEMEGIYEQYF. The CDR3 nucleotides are TGTGCCAGCAGTTTCGAAATGGAAGGTATCTACGAGCAGTACTTC.

Of note for this clonotype: Relative to the germline gene, one junction end is altered; a read error may explain this. V is TRBV4-1 and J is TRBJ2-2, with a possible D match to TRBD2 (5 bases). This CDR3 has 15 amino acids. Germline loops: CDR1 MGHRA, CDR2 YSYEKL. CDR3 in amino acids: CACSQESVNTGELFF. CDR3 sequence (DNA): TGCGCCTGCAGCCAAGAAAGCGTGAACACCGGGGAGCTGTTCTTT.

The count of this clonotype is one. This chain joins TRBV29-1 and TRBJ2-1; D uncertain. Germline V gives CDR1 SQVTM, CDR2 ANQGSEA. This CDR3 spans 8 amino acids. For the CDR3, the DNA is TGCCTAGTCGACGTGCAGTTCTTC. Protein product: CLVDVQFF.